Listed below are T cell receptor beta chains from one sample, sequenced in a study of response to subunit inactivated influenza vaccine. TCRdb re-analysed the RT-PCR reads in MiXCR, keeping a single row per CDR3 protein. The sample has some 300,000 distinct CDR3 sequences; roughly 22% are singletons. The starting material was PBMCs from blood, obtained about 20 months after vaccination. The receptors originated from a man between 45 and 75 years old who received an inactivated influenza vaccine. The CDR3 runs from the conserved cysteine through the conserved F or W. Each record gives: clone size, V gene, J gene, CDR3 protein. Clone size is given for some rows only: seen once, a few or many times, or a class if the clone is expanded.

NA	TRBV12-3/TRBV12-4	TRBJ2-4	CASSFGWQGWDIQYF
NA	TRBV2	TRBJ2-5	CASRVAGGTKTQYF
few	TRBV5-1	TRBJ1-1	CASSLGQGLSSEAFF
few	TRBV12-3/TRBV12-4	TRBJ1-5	CASSYHFNQPQHF
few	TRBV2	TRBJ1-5	CASSQRQLDQPQHF
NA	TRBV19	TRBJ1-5	CASSITNPLGNQPQHF
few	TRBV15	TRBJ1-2	CATSRGQGANYGYTF
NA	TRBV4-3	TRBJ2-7	CASSQEWGQGSYEQYF
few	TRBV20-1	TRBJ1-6	CSARPGTVNSPLHF
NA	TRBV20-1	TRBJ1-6	CSAHWTVNSPLHF
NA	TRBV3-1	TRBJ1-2	CASSQDGGRDYGYTF
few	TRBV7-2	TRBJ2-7	CASSRDRNYEQYF
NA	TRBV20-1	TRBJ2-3	CSARGSGDRTDTQYF
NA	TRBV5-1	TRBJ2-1	CASSLSSGGRYNEQFF
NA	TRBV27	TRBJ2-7	CASSLRVSSYEQYF
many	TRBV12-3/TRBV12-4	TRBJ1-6	CASSLGVSTNSPLHF
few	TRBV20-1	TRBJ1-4	CSASYQGWGEKLFF
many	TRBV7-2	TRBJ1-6	CASSPMGNSPLHF
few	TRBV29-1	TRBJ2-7	CSVEATYLGNEQYF
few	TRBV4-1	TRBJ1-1	CASSQSLGGGKGTEAFF
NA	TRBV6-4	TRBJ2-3	CASSRLGTPGDTQYF
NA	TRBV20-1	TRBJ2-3	CSARAPLQTSTDTQYF
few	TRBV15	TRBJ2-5	CATSTQVQETQYF